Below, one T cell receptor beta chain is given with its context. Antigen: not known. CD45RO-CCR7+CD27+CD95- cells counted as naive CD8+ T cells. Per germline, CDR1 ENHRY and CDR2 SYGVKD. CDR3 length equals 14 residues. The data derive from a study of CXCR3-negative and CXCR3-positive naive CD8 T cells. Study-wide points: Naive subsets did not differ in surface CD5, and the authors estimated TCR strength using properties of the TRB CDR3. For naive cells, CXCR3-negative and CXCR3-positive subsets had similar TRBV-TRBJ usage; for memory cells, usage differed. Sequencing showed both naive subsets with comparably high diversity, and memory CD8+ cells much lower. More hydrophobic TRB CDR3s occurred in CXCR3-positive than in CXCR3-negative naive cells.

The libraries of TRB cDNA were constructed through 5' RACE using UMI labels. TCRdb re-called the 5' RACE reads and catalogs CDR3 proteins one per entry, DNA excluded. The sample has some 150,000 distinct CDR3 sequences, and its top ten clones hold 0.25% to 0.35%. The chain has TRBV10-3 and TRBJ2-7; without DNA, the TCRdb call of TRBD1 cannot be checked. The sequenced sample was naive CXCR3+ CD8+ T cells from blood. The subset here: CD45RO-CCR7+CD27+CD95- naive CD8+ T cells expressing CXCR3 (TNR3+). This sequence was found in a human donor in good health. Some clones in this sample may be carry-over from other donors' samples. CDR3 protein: CAIKDAGGWNEQYF.